This T cell receptor beta chain was profiled in a study of monozygotic twins with inflammatory bowel disease. Overall study findings and caveats: IBD patients, compared with healthy twins, shared fewer clonotypes with others (especially with disease activity).

CDR1 and CDR2 from the germline V gene are SQVTM and ANQGSEA. The CDR3 consists of 13 residues. A word on this clonotype: The antigen remains undetermined.

Reprocessing the 5' RACE reads, TCRdb reports a single entry for every CDR3 protein and omits DNA. The listing contains over 200,000 distinct CDR3 sequences. The receptor was isolated from a human donor with ulcerative colitis or Crohn's disease, or a healthy co-twin of an affected twin (not recorded which). The sequenced sample was blood. The J gene is TRBJ2-5, the V gene TRBV29-1. The CDR3 here is CSVEGDWRETQYF.